This T cell receptor beta chain was retrieved from a study of shared clonotypes between healthy human individuals. The assay was immunoSEQ multiplex PCR, and TCRdb's table has in-frame clones only and misses some. The repertoire holds some 1,900,000 clones, with approximately 94% as singletons. Study conclusions and caveats: Relative to memory subsets, naive subsets generally showed larger estimated richness. Few donors limited the genetic and exposure-history diversity represented. The researchers took only blood, and tissue repertoires probably look different. A reduction in generation probabilities was seen for non-shared clonotypes relative to those shared by all four donors.

The naive CD8 population came from CD45RO-negative cells selected for CCR7, without terminally differentiated effector memory CD45RA+ cells. Comment on this clone: Its target is not known.

Trimming took 4 bases from V and 0 from J, leaving 27 bases between them. The CDR3 has 20 residues. Germline values: CDR1 SGHNT, CDR2 YYREEE (reference sequence). The origin of this receptor is a man between 18 and 29 years old in good health. The sample comprised naive CD8+ T cells sorted from blood. The chain links TRBV5-4 to TRBJ2-3; D is perhaps TRBD2 (6 bases). CDR3 amino acids: CASSPLRGTTLTHSTDTQYF. In nucleotides, the CDR3 is TGTGCCAGCAGCCCCTTGCGGGGCACGACCCTAACGCATAGCACAGATACGCAGTATTTT.